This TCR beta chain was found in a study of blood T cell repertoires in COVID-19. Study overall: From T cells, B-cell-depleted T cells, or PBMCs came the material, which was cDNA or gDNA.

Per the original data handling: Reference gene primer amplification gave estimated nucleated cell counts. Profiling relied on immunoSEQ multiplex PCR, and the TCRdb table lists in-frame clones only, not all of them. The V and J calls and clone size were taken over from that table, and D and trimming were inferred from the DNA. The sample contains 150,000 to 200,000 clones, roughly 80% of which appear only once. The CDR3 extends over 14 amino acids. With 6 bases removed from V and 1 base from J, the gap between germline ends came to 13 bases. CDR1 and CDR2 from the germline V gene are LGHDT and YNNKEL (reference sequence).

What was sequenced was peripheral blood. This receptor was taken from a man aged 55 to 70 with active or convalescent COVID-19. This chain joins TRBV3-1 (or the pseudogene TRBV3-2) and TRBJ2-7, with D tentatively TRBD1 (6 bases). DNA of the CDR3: TGTGCCAGCAGACAGGGTCCAGTTTCCTACGAGCAGTACTTC. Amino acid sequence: CASRQGPVSYEQYF.